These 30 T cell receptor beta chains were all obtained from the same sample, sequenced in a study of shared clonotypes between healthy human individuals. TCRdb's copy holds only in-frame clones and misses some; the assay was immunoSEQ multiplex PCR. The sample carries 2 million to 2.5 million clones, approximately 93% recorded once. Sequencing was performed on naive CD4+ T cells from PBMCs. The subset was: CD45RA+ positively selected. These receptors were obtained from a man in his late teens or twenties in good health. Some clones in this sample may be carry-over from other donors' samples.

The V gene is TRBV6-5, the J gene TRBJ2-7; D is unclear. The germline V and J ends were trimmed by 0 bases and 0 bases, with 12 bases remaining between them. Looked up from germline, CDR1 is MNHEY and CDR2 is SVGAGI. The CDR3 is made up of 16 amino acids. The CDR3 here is CASSYSFHTPSYEQYF. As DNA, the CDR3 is TGTGCCAGCAGTTACTCGTTCCACACCCCCTCCTACGAGCAGTACTTC.

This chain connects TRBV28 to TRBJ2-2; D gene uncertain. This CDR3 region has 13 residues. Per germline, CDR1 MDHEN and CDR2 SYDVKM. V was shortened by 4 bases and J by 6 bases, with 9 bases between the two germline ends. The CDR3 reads CASSSNSPGELFF. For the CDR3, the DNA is TGTGCCAGCAGTTCGAACAGTCCCGGGGAGCTGTTTTTT. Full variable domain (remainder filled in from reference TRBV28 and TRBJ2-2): DVKVTQSSRYLVKRTGEKVFLECVQDMDHENMFWYRQDPGLGLRLIYFSYDVKMKEKGDIPEGYSVSREKKERFSLILESASTNQTSMYLCASSSNSPGELFFGEGSRLTVL.

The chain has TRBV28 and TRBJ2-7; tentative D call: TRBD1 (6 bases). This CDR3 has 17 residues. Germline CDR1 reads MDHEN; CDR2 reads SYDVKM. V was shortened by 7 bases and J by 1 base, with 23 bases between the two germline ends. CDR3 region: CASTTSSPGGRSYEQYF. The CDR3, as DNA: TGTGCCAGCACCACTTCCAGCCCTGGGGGCCGATCCTACGAGCAGTACTTC.

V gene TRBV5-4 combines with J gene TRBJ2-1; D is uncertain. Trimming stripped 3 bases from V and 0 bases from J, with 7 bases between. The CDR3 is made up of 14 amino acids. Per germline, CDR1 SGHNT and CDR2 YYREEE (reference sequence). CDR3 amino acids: CASSSTRSYNEQFF. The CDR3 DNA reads TGTGCCAGCAGCTCGACTCGCTCCTACAATGAGCAGTTCTTC.

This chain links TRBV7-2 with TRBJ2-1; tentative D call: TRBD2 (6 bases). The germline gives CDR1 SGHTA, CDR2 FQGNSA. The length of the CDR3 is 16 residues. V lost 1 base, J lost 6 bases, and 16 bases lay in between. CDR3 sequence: CASSLVGVLASNEQFF. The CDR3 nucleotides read TGTGCCAGCAGCTTAGTCGGCGTTCTAGCGAGCAATGAGCAGTTCTTC.

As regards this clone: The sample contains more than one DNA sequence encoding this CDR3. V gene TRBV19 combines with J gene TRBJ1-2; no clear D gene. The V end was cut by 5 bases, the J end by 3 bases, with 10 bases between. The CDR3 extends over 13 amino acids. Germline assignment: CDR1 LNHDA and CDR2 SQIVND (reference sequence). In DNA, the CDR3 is TGTGCCAGTAGTCCCACTGGAGACTATGGCTACACCTTC. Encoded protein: CASSPTGDYGYTF. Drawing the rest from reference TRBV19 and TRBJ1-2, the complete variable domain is DGGITQSPKYLFRKEGQNVTLSCEQNLNHDAMYWYRQDPGQGLRLIYYSQIVNDFQKGDIAEGYSVSREKKESFPLTVTSAQKNPTAFYLCASSPTGDYGYTFGSGTRLTVV.

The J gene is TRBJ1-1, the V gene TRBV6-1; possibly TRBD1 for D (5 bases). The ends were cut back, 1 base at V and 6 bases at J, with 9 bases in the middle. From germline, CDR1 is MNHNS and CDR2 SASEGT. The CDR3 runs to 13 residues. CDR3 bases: TGTGCCAGCAGTGAAGTTTCGGGGGCTGAAGCTTTCTTT. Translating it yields CASSEVSGAEAFF.

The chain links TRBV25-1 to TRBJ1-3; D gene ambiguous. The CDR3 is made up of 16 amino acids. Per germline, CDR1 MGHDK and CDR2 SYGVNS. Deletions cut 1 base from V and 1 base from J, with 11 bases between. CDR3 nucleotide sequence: TGTGCCAGCAGTGAATCGGCTGGAGGTTCTGGAAACACCATATATTTT. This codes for CASSESAGGSGNTIYF.

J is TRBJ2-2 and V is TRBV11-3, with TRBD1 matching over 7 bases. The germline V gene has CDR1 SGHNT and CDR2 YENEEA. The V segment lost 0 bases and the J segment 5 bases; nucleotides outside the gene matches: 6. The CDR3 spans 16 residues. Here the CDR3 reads CASSLEGQILTGELFF. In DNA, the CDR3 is TGTGCCAGCAGCTTAGAGGGACAGATCCTTACCGGGGAGCTGTTTTTT.

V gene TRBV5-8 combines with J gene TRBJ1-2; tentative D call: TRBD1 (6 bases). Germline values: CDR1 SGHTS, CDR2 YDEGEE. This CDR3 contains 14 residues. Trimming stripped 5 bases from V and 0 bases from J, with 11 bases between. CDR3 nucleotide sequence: TGTGCCAGCAGTCGACAGGCCACTAACTATGGCTACACCTTC. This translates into CASSRQATNYGYTF. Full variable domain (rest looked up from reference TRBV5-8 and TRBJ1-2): EAGVTQSPTHLIKTRGQQATLRCSPISGHTSVYWYQQALGLGLQFLLWYDEGEERNRGNFPPRFSGRQFPNYSSELNVNALELEDSALYLCASSRQATNYGYTFGSGTRLTVV.

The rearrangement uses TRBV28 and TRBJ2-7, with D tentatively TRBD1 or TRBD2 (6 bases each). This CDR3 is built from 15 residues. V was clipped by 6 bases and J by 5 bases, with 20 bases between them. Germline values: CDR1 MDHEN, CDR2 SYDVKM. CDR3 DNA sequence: TGTGCCAGCAGCTACCCTAGGGGGAGGTATAACGAGCAGTACTTC. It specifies CASSYPRGRYNEQYF.

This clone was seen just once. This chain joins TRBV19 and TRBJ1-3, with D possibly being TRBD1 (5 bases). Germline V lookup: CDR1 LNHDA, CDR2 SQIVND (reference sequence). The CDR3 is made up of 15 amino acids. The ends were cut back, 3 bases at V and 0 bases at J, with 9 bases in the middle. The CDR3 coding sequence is TGTGCCAGTAGTATGGGCAGGGCCTCTGGAAACACCATATATTTT. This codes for CASSMGRASGNTIYF. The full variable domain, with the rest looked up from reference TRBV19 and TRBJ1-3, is DGGITQSPKYLFRKEGQNVTLSCEQNLNHDAMYWYRQDPGQGLRLIYYSQIVNDFQKGDIAEGYSVSREKKESFPLTVTSAQKNPTAFYLCASSMGRASGNTIYFGEGSWLTVV.

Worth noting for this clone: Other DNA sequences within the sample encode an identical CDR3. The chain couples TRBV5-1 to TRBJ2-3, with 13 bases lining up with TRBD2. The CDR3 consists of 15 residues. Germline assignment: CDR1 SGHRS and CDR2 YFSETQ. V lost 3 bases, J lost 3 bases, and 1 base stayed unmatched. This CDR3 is CASSWTSGSTDTQYF. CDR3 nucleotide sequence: TGCGCCAGCAGCTGGACTAGCGGGAGTACAGATACGCAGTATTTT.

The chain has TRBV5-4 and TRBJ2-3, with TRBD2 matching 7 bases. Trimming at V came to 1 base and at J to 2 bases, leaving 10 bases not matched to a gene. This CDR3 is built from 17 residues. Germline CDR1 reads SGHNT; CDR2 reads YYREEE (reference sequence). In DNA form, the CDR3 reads TGTGCCAGCAGCTTGTCGCCCCTAGCGGCCGTCACAGATACGCAGTATTTT. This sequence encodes CASSLSPLAAVTDTQYF.

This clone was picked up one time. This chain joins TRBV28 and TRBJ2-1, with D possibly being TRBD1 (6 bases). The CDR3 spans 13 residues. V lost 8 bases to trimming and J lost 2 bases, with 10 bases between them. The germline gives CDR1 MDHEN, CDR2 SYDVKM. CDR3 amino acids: CASGKGAYNEQFF. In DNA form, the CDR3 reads TGTGCCAGCGGGAAGGGGGCCTACAATGAGCAGTTCTTC.

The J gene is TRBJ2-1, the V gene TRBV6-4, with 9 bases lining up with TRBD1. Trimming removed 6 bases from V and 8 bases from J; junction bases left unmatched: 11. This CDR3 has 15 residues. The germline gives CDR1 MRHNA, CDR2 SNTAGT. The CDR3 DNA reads TGTGCCAGCAGCCCCGGGACAGGGCCGGGGGATGAGCAGTTCTTC. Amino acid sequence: CASSPGTGPGDEQFF.

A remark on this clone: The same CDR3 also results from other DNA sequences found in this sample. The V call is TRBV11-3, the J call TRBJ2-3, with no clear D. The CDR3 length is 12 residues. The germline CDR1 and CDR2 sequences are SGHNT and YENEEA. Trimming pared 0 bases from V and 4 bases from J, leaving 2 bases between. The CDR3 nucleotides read TGTGCCAGCAGCTTAGATGCAGATACGCAGTATTTT. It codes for CASSLDADTQYF.

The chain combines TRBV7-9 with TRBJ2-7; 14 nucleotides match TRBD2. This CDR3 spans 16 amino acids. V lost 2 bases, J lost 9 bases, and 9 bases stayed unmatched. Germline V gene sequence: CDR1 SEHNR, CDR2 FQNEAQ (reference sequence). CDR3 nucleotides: TGTGCCAGCAGCTTAACCCGACTAGCGGGAGGGCCAGGGCAGTACTTC. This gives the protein CASSLTRLAGGPGQYF.

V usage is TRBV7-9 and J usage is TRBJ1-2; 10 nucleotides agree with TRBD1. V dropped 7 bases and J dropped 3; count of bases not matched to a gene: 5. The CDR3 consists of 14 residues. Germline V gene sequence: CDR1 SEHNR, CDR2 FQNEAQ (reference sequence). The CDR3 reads CASTLGTGDYGYTF. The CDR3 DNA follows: TGTGCCAGCACCCTAGGGACAGGGGACTATGGCTACACCTTC.

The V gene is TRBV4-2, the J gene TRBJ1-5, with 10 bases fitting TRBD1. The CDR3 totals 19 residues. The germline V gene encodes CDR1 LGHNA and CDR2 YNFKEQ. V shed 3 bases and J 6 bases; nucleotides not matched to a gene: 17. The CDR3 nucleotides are TGTGCCAGCAGCCATTACGGACCCACGGGACAGGGGATGGGTCAGCCCCAGCATTTT. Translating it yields CASSHYGPTGQGMGQPQHF.

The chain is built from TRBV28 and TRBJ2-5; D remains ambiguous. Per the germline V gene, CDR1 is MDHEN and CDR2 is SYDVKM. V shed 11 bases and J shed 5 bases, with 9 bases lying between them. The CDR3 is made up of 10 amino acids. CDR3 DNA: TGTGCCTCGGTTGGGGAGACCCAGTACTTC. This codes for CASVGETQYF.

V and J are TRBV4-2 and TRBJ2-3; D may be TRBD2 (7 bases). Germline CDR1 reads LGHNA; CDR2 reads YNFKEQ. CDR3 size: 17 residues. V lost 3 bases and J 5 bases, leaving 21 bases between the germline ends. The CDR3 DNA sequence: TGTGCCAGCAGCCATAGGGGGGCGGGAGCCCAAGAAGATACGCAGTATTTT. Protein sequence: CASSHRGAGAQEDTQYF.

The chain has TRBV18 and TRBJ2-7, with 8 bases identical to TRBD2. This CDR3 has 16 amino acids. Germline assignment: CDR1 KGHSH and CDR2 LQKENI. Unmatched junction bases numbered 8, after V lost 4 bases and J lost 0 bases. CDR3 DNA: TGTGCCAGCTCACAGTCTAGCGGGCCGAGCTCCTACGAGCAGTACTTC. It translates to CASSQSSGPSSYEQYF.

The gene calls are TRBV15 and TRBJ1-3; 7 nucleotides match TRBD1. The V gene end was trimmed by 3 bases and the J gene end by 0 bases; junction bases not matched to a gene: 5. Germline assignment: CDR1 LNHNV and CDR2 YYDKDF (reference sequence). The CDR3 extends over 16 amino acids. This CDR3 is CATSSEQGLSGNTIYF. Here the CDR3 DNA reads TGTGCCACCAGCAGTGAACAGGGGCTCTCTGGAAACACCATATATTTT. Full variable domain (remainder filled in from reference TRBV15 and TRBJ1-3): DAMVIQNPRYQVTQFGKPVTLSCSQTLNHNVMYWYQQKSSQAPKLLFHYYDKDFNNEADTPDNFQSRRPNTSFCFLDIRSPGLGDTAMYLCATSSEQGLSGNTIYFGEGSWLTVV.

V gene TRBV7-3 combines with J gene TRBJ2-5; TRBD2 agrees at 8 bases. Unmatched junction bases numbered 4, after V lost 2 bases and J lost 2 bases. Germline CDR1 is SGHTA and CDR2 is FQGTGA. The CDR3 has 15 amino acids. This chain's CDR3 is CASSLVGTRQETQYF. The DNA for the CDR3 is TGTGCCAGCAGCTTAGTCGGGACTAGACAAGAGACCCAGTACTTC.

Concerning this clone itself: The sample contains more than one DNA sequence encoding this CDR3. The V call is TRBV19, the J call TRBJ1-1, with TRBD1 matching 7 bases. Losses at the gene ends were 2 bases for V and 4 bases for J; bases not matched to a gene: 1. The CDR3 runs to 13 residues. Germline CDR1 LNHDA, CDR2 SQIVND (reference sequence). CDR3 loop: CASSIRGRTEAFF. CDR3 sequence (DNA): TGTGCCAGTAGTATAAGGGGGCGCACTGAAGCTTTCTTT.

Written as DNA, the CDR3 is TGTGCCAGCAGCCCCCTTGGGACAGGGGCGAACACCGGGGAGCTGTTTTTT. Its protein is CASSPLGTGANTGELFF. The chain couples TRBV7-9 to TRBJ2-2; 10 nucleotides agree with TRBD1. With V trimmed by 5 bases and J by 0 bases, 6 bases remained unmatched. From germline, CDR1 is SEHNR and CDR2 FQNEAQ (reference sequence). The CDR3 loop spans 17 amino acids.

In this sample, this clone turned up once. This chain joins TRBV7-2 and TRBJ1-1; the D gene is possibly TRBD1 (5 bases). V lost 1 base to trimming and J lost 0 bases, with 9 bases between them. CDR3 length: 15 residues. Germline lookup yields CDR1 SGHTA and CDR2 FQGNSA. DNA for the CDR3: TGTGCCAGCAGCTTAGAGTTGGGGGTGAACACTGAAGCTTTCTTT. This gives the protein CASSLELGVNTEAFF.

The CDR3 coding sequence is TGCGCCAGCAGCCTCCGGTTAGCGGAGACCACCGGGGAGCTGTTTTTT. It yields the protein CASSLRLAETTGELFF. V is TRBV5-1 and J is TRBJ2-2, with a possible D match to TRBD2 (6 bases). This CDR3 region has 16 residues. The germline V gene encodes CDR1 SGHRS and CDR2 YFSETQ. Trimming took 4 bases from V and 4 from J, leaving 17 bases between them.

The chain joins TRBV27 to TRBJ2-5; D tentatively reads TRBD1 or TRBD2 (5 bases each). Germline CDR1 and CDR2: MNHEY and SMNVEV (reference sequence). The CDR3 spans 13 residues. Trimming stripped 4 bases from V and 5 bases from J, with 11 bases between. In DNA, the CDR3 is TGTGCCAGCAGTTGGGGGTCGGAGGAGACCCAGTACTTC. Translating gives CASSWGSEETQYF.